The sequence of this T cell receptor beta chain was determined in a study of cytomegalovirus exposure and HLA in healthy donors. Study-wide findings and caveats: Later on, analysis showed that most CMV-associated TCR beta chains appeared to be HLA-restricted. The study listed roughly 160 cytomegalovirus-associated TCR beta chains.

13 Jbeta primers and 60 Vbeta primers were used for the PCR. Generated by immunoSEQ multiplex PCR, the TCRdb table keeps only in-frame clones and is missing some. In the table there are 90,000 to 130,000 clones, roughly two thirds of which are singletons. Worth noting for this clone: Antigen unknown.

The source is a woman aged 25 to 39 in good health and CMV-seronegative. The specimen was PBMCs.

CDR3: CASSGGQGGSYEQYF. The CDR3 coding sequence is TGCGCCAGCAGCGGGGGACAGGGAGGGTCATACGAGCAGTACTTC. The chain has TRBV5-1 and TRBJ2-7, with 9 bases lining up with TRBD1. The V gene's germline CDR1 is SGHRS and CDR2 YFSETQ. J was trimmed by 4 bases and V by 4 bases; bases with no gene match: 9. The CDR3 covers 15 residues.